This T cell receptor (beta chain) was obtained from a study of blood T cells in healthy people across ages. General study points: The recorded TCR beta diversity per million T cells decreased in a roughly linear manner with age. Higher naive T cell percentage went strongly together with higher TCR beta diversity.

Donors were systemically healthy Caucasian individuals from Russia aged 6 to 90 years. On this clonotype: The antigen is undetermined.

V lost 4 bases, J lost 4 bases, and 7 bases lay in between. Germline assignment: CDR1 GTSNPN and CDR2 SVGIG (reference sequence). This CDR3 region has 12 residues. Combining a sample-barcoded 5' primer with a J-beta primer mix, a second PCR ran for 7 to 11 cycles. MiXCR was run by TCRdb on the 5' RACE reads, yielding one entry per CDR3 protein. Here the sample spans around 670,000 distinct CDR3 sequences, roughly 31% being singletons. The source is a woman of 80 years or more in good health. The rearrangement uses TRBV30 and TRBJ2-2; D uncertain. Sequenced sample: blood. CDR3 nucleotide sequence: TGTGCCTGGAACCCAGGCACCGGGGAGCTGTTTTTT. Its protein is CAWNPGTGELFF. Variable domain in full (rest from reference TRBV30 and TRBJ2-2): SQTIHQWPATLVQPVGSPLSLECTVEGTSNPNLYWYRQAAGRGLQLLFYSVGIGQISSEVPQNLSASRPQDRQFILSSKKLLLSDSGFYLCAWNPGTGELFFGEGSRLTVL.